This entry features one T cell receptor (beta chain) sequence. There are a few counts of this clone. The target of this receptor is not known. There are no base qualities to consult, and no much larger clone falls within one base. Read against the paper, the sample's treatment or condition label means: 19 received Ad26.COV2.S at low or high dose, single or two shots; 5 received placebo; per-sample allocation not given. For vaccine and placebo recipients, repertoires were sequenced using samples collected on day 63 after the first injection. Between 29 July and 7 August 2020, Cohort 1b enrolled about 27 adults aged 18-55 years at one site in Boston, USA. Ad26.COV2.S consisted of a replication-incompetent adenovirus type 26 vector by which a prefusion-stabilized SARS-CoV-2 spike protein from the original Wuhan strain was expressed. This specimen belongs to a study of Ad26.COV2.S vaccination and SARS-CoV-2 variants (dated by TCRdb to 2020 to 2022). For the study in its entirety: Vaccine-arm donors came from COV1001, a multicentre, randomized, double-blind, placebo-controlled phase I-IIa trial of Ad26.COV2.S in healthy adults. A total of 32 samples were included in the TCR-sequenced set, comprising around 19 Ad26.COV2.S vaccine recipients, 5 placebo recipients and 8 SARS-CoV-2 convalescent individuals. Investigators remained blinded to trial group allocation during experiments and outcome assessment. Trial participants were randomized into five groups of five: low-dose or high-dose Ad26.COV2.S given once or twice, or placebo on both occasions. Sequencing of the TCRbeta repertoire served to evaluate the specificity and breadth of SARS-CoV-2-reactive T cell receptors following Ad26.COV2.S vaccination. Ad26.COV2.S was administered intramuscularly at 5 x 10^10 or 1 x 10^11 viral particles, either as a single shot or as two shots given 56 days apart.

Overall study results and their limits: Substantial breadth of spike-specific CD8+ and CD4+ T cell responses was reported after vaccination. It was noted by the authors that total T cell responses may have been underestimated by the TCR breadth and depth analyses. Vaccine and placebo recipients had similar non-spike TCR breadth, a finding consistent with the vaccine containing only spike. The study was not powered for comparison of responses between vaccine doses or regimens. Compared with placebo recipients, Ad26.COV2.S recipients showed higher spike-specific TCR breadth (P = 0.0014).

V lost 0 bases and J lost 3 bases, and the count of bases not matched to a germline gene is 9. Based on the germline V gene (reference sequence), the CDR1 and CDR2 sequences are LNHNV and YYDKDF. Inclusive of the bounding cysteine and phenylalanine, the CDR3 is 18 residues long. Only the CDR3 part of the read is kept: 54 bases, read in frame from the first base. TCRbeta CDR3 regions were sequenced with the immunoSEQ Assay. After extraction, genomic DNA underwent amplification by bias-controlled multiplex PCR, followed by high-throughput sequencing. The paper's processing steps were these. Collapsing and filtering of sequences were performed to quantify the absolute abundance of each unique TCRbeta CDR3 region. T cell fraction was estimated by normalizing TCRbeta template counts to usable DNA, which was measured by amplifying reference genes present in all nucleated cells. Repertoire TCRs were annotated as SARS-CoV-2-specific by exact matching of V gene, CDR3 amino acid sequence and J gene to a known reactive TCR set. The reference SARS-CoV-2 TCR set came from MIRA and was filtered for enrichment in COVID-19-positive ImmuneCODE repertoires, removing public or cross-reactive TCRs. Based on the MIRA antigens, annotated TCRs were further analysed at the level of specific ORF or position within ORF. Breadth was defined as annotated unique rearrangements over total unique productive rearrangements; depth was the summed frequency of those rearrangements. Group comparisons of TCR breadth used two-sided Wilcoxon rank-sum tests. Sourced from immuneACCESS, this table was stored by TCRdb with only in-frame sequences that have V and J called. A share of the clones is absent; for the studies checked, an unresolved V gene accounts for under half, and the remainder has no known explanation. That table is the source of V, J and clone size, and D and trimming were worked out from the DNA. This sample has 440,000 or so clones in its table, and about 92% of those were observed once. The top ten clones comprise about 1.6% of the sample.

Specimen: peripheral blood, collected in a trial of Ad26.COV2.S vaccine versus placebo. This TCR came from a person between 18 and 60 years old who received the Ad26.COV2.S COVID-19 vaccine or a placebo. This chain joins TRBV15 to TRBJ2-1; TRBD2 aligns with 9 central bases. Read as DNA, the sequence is TGTGCCACCAGCAGAGATCAGGATAGCGGGAGTATCTACAATGAGCAGTTCTTC. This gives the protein CATSRDQDSGSIYNEQFF.